This T cell receptor beta chain originates from a study of Graves' ophthalmopathy and Graves' hyperthyroidism. Study-wide results and limits: Using 13 signatures, a model distinguished ophthalmopathy from stable hyperthyroidism, reaching about 90% sensitivity and approximately 81% specificity.

In its sample, this clonotype was seen many times. The target antigen is unknown. The sequenced template was RNA, covering the TCR beta CDR3 region. Second-round multiplex PCR came after a first-round RT-PCR that employed HTBI primers. TCRdb called the multiplex PCR reads again in MiXCR, with one record for every CDR3 protein. The sample lists fewer than 600,000 distinct CDR3 sequences, 14% seen once, with 9.8% in the top ten. This CDR3 has 15 amino acids. Trimming took off 6 bases at V and 1 base at J, with 12 bases between the two ends. CDR1 and CDR2 (germline): MNHNS, SASEGT. Diagnoses were established from clinical symptoms, serum thyroxine, TRAb, thyroid ultrasound and orbital computed tomography.

The sequence came from a young woman with Graves' ophthalmopathy. The gene calls are TRBV6-1 and TRBJ2-2; no firm D call. Sample: blood. The DNA of the CDR3 is TGTGCCAGCAGGGCCAGGTTGGAGAACACCGGGGAGCTGTTTTTT. Its protein product is CASRARLENTGELFF.